One sample yielded the 17 T cell receptor beta chains listed below, sequenced in a study of a mutant IDH1 vaccine in newly diagnosed glioma. The protocol was immunoSEQ multiplex PCR, while the TCRdb copy is restricted to in-frame clones and leaves out a portion. The profile shows roughly 130,000 clones, roughly 75% of them singletons. The time point is: week 11, during vaccination. Vaccinated patients received 300 ug of mutant IDH1 20-mer peptide per dose, with topical imiquimod. These receptors have no known antigen. Sequenced here: PBMCs, sampled from a glioma patient whose treatment included an IDH1 peptide vaccine. These receptors came from a man in his forties or fifties with glioma.

This clone was seen only once. The CDR3 DNA follows: TGTGCCAGCAGCTTGCGGACAGCGAACACTGAAGCTTTCTTT. Translation gives CASSLRTANTEAFF. The genes are TRBV7-2 and TRBJ1-1; weak D call: TRBD1 (6 bases). Trimming stripped 3 bases from V and 1 base from J, with 9 bases between. Germline V gives CDR1 SGHTA, CDR2 FQGNSA. The CDR3 runs to 14 residues.

The chain joins TRBV5-5 to TRBJ2-7; D call uncertain. Germline V lookup: CDR1 SGHKS, CDR2 YYEKEE (reference sequence). V lost 7 bases, J lost 1 base, and 15 bases lay in between. The CDR3 is made up of 14 amino acids. In DNA, the CDR3 is TGTGCCAGCGGAATCCGGGTTGGGTCCTACGAGCAGTACTTC. Protein sequence: CASGIRVGSYEQYF.

The V call is TRBV7-2, the J call TRBJ2-3; 10 positions match TRBD2. The CDR3 length is 16 residues. From germline, CDR1 is SGHTA and CDR2 FQGNSA. After removal of 5 bases from V and 5 bases from J, the junction contained 10 bases not matched to a gene. The CDR3 sequence is CASSQSAGGPRDTQYF. DNA of the CDR3: TGTGCCAGCAGCCAATCAGCGGGGGGGCCACGAGATACGCAGTATTTT.

The chain couples TRBV27 to TRBJ2-7; maybe TRBD2 (7 bases). CDR1 and CDR2 (germline): MNHEY, SMNVEV (reference sequence). There are 15 residues in the CDR3. With 6 bases removed from V and 2 bases from J, the gap between germline ends came to 17 bases. The CDR3 DNA follows: TGTGCCAGCAGCTACTCGGGGGGCGGGACCTACGAGCAGTACTTC. This codes for CASSYSGGGTYEQYF.

J is TRBJ2-2 and V is TRBV15; 15 positions agree with TRBD2. CDR3 length: 18 amino acids. Germline V gene data show CDR1 as LNHNV and CDR2 as YYDKDF (reference sequence). With V trimmed by 5 bases and J by 0 bases, 4 bases remained unmatched. CDR3 bases: TGTGCCACCAGCGGACGGACTAGCGGGAGGGCGAACACCGGGGAGCTGTTTTTT. Protein sequence: CATSGRTSGRANTGELFF.

J is TRBJ2-3 and V is TRBV2, with a tentative D call TRBD2 (5 bases). Deletions cut 8 bases from V and 5 bases from J, with 14 bases between. Per the germline V gene, CDR1 is SNHLY and CDR2 is FYNNEI. The CDR3 extends over 13 amino acids. CDR3 DNA: TGTGCCAGCGAGGGCCAATTGTTAGATACGCAGTATTTT. This encodes CASEGQLLDTQYF.

The chain has TRBV28 and TRBJ2-7; D may be TRBD1 (7 bases). The length of the CDR3 is 15 residues. Germline CDR1 MDHEN, CDR2 SYDVKM. Trimming took off 5 bases at V and 2 bases at J, with 16 bases between the two ends. CDR3 in amino acids: CASSQEGQGAYEQYF. In nucleotides, the CDR3 is TGTGCCAGCAGTCAGGAGGGGCAGGGGGCCTACGAGCAGTACTTC. The full variable domain, completed using reference TRBV28 and TRBJ2-7, is DVKVTQSSRYLVKRTGEKVFLECVQDMDHENMFWYRQDPGLGLRLIYFSYDVKMKEKGDIPEGYSVSREKKERFSLILESASTNQTSMYLCASSQEGQGAYEQYFGPGTRLTVT.

The chain joins TRBV19 to TRBJ1-1; D is possibly TRBD1 (5 bases). V was cut by 3 bases and J by 4 bases, with 15 bases left in between. Germline CDR1 reads LNHDA; CDR2 reads SQIVND (reference sequence). The CDR3 is made up of 15 amino acids. This CDR3 is CASSMGAGRGTEAFF. Here the CDR3 DNA reads TGTGCCAGTAGTATGGGTGCAGGGAGGGGCACTGAAGCTTTCTTT.

The chain is built from TRBV7-9 and TRBJ2-7, with D perhaps matching TRBD1 (5 bases). V gave up 4 bases and J gave up 3 bases, with 16 bases separating them. Germline CDR1 and CDR2: SEHNR and FQNEAQ (reference sequence). The CDR3 extends over 15 amino acids. CDR3 loop: CASSSPGQGIYEQYF. CDR3 sequence (DNA): TGTGCCAGCAGCTCCCCGGGCCAGGGAATCTACGAGCAGTACTTC.

The sample holds one count of this clone. The chain is built from TRBV30 and TRBJ2-5; the match to TRBD2 covers 10 bases. Gene TRBJ2-7 matches the end of the DNA better, so the J call may be wrong. The CDR3 has 15 amino acids. CDR1 and CDR2 (germline): GTSNPN, SVGIG (reference sequence). The CDR3 loop reads CAWSVSGGAHYEQYF. In DNA form, the CDR3 reads TGTGCCTGGAGTGTAAGCGGGGGGGCACACTACGAGCAGTACTTC.

This chain joins TRBV10-2 and TRBJ2-1; D may match TRBD1 or TRBD2 (6 bases each). V was trimmed by 7 bases and J by 5 bases, leaving 12 bases between them. CDR1 WSHSY and CDR2 SAAADI come from the germline V gene. The CDR3 is made up of 13 amino acids. This CDR3 reads CASKRGANNEQFF. In DNA form, the CDR3 reads TGCGCCAGCAAGAGGGGGGCTAACAATGAGCAGTTCTTC.

The chain recombines TRBV4-1 with TRBJ2-5, with 7 bases that match TRBD1. TRBJ2-7 matches the DNA end more closely, so the J call is doubtful. CDR3 size: 15 residues. CDR1 and CDR2 from the germline V gene are MGHRA and YSYEKL. This CDR3 reads CASSQVETGNYEQYF. The DNA of the CDR3 is TGCGCCAGCAGCCAAGTAGAGACAGGGAACTACGAGCAGTACTTC.

The chain employs TRBV11-1 and TRBJ2-5; D perhaps matches TRBD2 (5 bases). The germline CDR1 and CDR2 sequences are SGHAT and FQDESV (reference sequence). The CDR3 is 15 amino acids. Trimming took off 4 bases at V and 7 bases at J, with 19 bases between the two ends. In nucleotides, the CDR3 is TGTGCCAGCAGCTATACCAGCGTCACCCGGGGGACCCAGTACTTC. Residues: CASSYTSVTRGTQYF.

The sample holds one count of this clone. The chain links TRBV5-1 to TRBJ2-6, with 8 positions matching TRBD1. Losses at the gene ends were 2 bases for V and 0 bases for J; bases not matched to a gene: 7. The CDR3 loop spans 18 amino acids. Germline CDR1 is SGHRS and CDR2 is YFSETQ. The CDR3 DNA sequence: TGCGCCAGCAGCTTTGGACGGACAGGGAGCTCTGGGGCCAACGTCCTGACTTTC. It codes for CASSFGRTGSSGANVLTF.

J is TRBJ2-7 and V is TRBV11-2; 9 bases fit TRBD1. CDR3 length: 14 amino acids. The junction had 4 bases not matched to a gene; V was cut back by 5 bases and J by 2 bases. CDR1 and CDR2 (germline): SGHAT, FQNNGV. The CDR3, as DNA: TGTGCCAGCAGCGCGGACAGGGGCCCCTACGAGCAGTACTTC. It yields the protein CASSADRGPYEQYF.

V gene TRBV6-8 combines with J gene TRBJ2-6; TRBD1 matches at 8 bases. The V gene's germline CDR1 is MNHGY and CDR2 SAAAGT. The V and J ends lost 8 bases and 0 bases, in that order; junction bases with no gene match: 12. The CDR3 is 18 amino acids. CDR3 protein: CASLLRDRTNSGANVLTF. DNA of the CDR3: TGTGCCAGCCTTTTACGGGACAGGACTAACTCTGGGGCCAACGTCCTGACTTTC.

The rearrangement links TRBV4-3 to TRBJ2-2; tentatively, D is TRBD1 or TRBD2 (5 bases each). Germline-derived CDR1 and CDR2 are LGHNA and YSLEER. V was clipped by 0 bases and J by 6 bases, with 23 bases between them. The CDR3 is 19 residues long. The CDR3 protein is CASSQDVGYGTRLAGELFF. The CDR3 bases are TGCGCCAGCAGCCAAGATGTGGGGTACGGGACGCGGCTGGCCGGGGAGCTGTTTTTT.